The next 16 T cell receptor beta chains were all read from a single sample in a study of PD-L1 blockade in urothelial cancer. Sequenced by immunoSEQ multiplex PCR; TCRdb stores in-frame clones only, minus some. The sample yields 40,000 to 50,000 clones, about 90% seen once. Time point specified: peripheral blood 6 weeks after treatment start. The sample was PBMCs, taken around atezolizumab (anti-PD-L1) treatment. These receptors were obtained from a man between 60 and 75 years old with urothelial cancer.

The chain uses TRBV27 and TRBJ1-1, with D maybe TRBD1 (5 bases). This CDR3 contains 14 residues. Germline assignment: CDR1 MNHEY and CDR2 SMNVEV (reference sequence). Trimming removed 3 bases at V and 4 bases at J, with 12 bases between. The CDR3 DNA follows: TGTGCCAGCAGTTTTATGAACAGGCCCACTGAAGCTTTCTTT. Its protein is CASSFMNRPTEAFF.

The V call is TRBV28, the J call TRBJ1-1; D is undetermined. The CDR3 consists of 13 residues. Trimming removed 2 bases at V and 3 bases at J, with 7 bases between. Germline CDR1 is MDHEN and CDR2 is SYDVKM. The CDR3 spells CASSLPHYTEAFF. The DNA for the CDR3 is TGTGCCAGCAGTTTACCCCACTACACTGAAGCTTTCTTT. Together with reference TRBV28 and TRBJ1-1, the CDR3 gives the full variable domain: DVKVTQSSRYLVKRTGEKVFLECVQDMDHENMFWYRQDPGLGLRLIYFSYDVKMKEKGDIPEGYSVSREKKERFSLILESASTNQTSMYLCASSLPHYTEAFFGQGTRLTVV.

The CDR3 protein is CASSLGRGQASTDTQYF. As DNA, the CDR3 is TGTGCCAGCAGCTTAGGCCGTGGACAGGCTAGCACAGATACGCAGTATTTT. The chain links TRBV13 to TRBJ2-3; 7 bases line up with TRBD1. The germline CDR1 and CDR2 sequences are PRHDT and FYEKMQ (reference sequence). V lost 0 bases to trimming and J lost 0 bases; unmatched junction nucleotides: 6. This CDR3 region has 17 residues.

For this clone: This sample includes further DNA sequences coding for the same CDR3. This rearrangement joins TRBV6-5 to TRBJ2-2, with D tentatively TRBD1 (5 bases). In germline, CDR1 is MNHEY, CDR2 SVGAGI. This CDR3 region has 13 residues. V was shortened by 5 bases and J by 6 bases, with 10 bases between the two germline ends. The CDR3 DNA sequence: TGTGCCAGCAGTCTCCAGGGATCCGGGGAGCTGTTTTTT. This codes for CASSLQGSGELFF.

V gene TRBV11-2 combines with J gene TRBJ1-1, with no clear D. This CDR3 has 14 residues. Trimming took 4 bases from V and 6 from J, leaving 15 bases between them. The germline V gene encodes CDR1 SGHAT and CDR2 FQNNGV. The CDR3 bases are TGTGCCAGCAGCTCGGATCGGATGAGGGCTGAAGCTTTCTTT. Protein: CASSSDRMRAEAFF.

About this clone: Germline is not matched at one junction end, which may reflect a read error. The chain recombines TRBV12-5 with TRBJ2-1; weak D call: TRBD2 (5 bases). The CDR3 sequence is 13 residues long. Germline CDR1 is LGHNT and CDR2 is FRNRAP. The CDR3 is CASGLVSGSGWVF. The CDR3 DNA reads as TGTGCTAGTGGTTTGGTATCGGGGTCGGGTTGGGTCTTC.

For the CDR3, the DNA is TGTGCCACCAGCAGAGAACGAGCCCCGATCACTGAAGCTTTCTTT. Its protein is CATSRERAPITEAFF. The V call is TRBV15, the J call TRBJ1-1; D ambiguous. Germline assignment: CDR1 LNHNV and CDR2 YYDKDF (reference sequence). Trimming stripped 0 bases from V and 4 bases from J, with 12 bases between. This CDR3 is built from 15 residues.

The chain links TRBV30 to TRBJ1-5; a weak D match, TRBD1 (6 bases). Germline V CDR1 and CDR2: GTSNPN, SVGIG (reference sequence). This CDR3 spans 15 amino acids. Trimming pared 2 bases from V and 0 bases from J, leaving 11 bases between. The CDR3 sequence is CAWSTQGLSNQPQHF. The CDR3 nucleotides are TGTGCCTGGAGTACACAGGGTCTTAGCAATCAGCCCCAGCATTTT.

This sequence joins TRBV5-6 and TRBJ2-2; D perhaps matches TRBD2 (6 bases). V was trimmed by 5 bases and J by 4 bases, leaving 18 bases between them. This CDR3 comprises 16 residues. CDR1 is SGHDT, CDR2 YYEEEE, per germline. The CDR3 DNA reads as TGTGCCAGCAGATGGGGAACAACCGGGGGCACCGGGGAGCTGTTTTTT. Amino acids: CASRWGTTGGTGELFF.

The chain employs TRBV27 and TRBJ2-1; 8 nucleotides align to TRBD1. The CDR3 is 14 residues long. Unmatched junction bases numbered 8, after V lost 5 bases and J lost 8 bases. Germline CDR1 reads MNHEY; CDR2 reads SMNVEV (reference sequence). Here the CDR3 DNA reads TGTGCCAGCAGTCCCGGACAGGGAATGCATGAGCAGTTCTTC. Translating gives CASSPGQGMHEQFF.

A few counts support this clone. V is TRBV7-2 and J is TRBJ1-2; TRBD1 aligns across 9 bases. Germline V gene data show CDR1 as SGHTA and CDR2 as FQGNSA. CDR3 length: 15 amino acids. The V segment lost 5 bases and the J segment 8 bases; nucleotides outside the gene matches: 12. The CDR3: CASSRRTGDKSGYTF. DNA of the CDR3: TGTGCCAGCAGCCGACGGACAGGGGATAAGTCAGGCTACACCTTC.

The chain links TRBV19 to TRBJ2-7; 11 bases fit TRBD1. Germline values: CDR1 LNHDA, CDR2 SQIVND (reference sequence). V was pared by 4 bases and J by 3 bases, with 14 bases of the junction left unmatched. This CDR3 has 18 residues. CDR3 sequence reads: CASSSGQGAIFKVYEQYF. The CDR3 coding sequence is TGTGCCAGTAGTAGTGGACAGGGGGCCATTTTTAAAGTCTACGAGCAGTACTTC.

CDR3 loop: CASSFDRSAETQYF. DNA of the CDR3: TGTGCCAGCAGCTTTGATAGGAGCGCGGAGACCCAGTACTTC. The V gene is TRBV5-6, the J gene TRBJ2-5; the D is unclear. The CDR3 covers 14 residues. The germline CDR1 and CDR2 sequences are SGHDT and YYEEEE. Trimming removed 2 bases at V and 5 bases at J, with 13 bases between.

The chain carries TRBV4-1 and TRBJ2-3; D ambiguous. The CDR3 is 15 amino acids. Trimming took off 0 bases at V and 1 base at J, with 8 bases between the two ends. The V gene's germline CDR1 is MGHRA and CDR2 YSYEKL. The CDR3 spells CASSQDKLGTDTQYF. For the CDR3, the DNA is TGCGCCAGCAGCCAAGATAAACTGGGCACAGATACGCAGTATTTT.

V gene TRBV29-1 combines with J gene TRBJ2-2; 8 bases line up with TRBD2. Germline V CDR1 and CDR2: SQVTM, ANQGSEA. Unmatched junction bases numbered 5, after V lost 2 bases and J lost 3 bases. The length of the CDR3 is 15 residues. The CDR3 protein is CSVEPRGEYTGELFF. CDR3 sequence (DNA): TGCAGCGTTGAACCGCGGGGGGAGTACACCGGGGAGCTGTTTTTT.

V is TRBV19 and J is TRBJ2-3; TRBD2 agrees at 7 bases. Germline assignment: CDR1 LNHDA and CDR2 SQIVND (reference sequence). V lost 3 bases and J lost 0; bases outside the gene matches: 9. The CDR3 loop spans 17 amino acids. This CDR3 is CASSIYGGGISTDTQYF. The CDR3 nucleotides read TGTGCCAGTAGTATTTATGGCGGGGGAATCAGCACAGATACGCAGTATTTT.